The clone carrying this TCR beta chain was seen a handful of times. What it recognizes is unknown. V lost 5 bases, J lost 6 bases, and 14 bases lay in between. CDR1 and CDR2 from the germline V gene are MGHRA and YSYEKL. This CDR3 region has 14 residues. Template switching by 5'RACE produced TCR cDNA, adding a universal primer site and UMIs. TCRdb recomputed calls from the 5' RACE reads with MiXCR, one row per CDR3 protein. The sample yields about 320,000 distinct CDR3 sequences, around 4.4% seen once. These data come from a study of T cells after yellow fever vaccination. Study results and caveats: Clonotype sharing between CD4 and CD8 compartments was small.

This clonotype was obtained from a man between 18 and 29 years old who received the YFV17D yellow fever vaccine. The chain links TRBV4-1 to TRBJ1-5; D is unresolved. Sequences were derived from PBMCs, sampled 15 days after the yellow fever booster vaccination. The CDR3 region has the DNA TGCGCCAGCAGCACTTGGGCGGCGGCTCAGCCCCAGCATTTT. It encodes CASSTWAAAQPQHF.